This T cell receptor (beta chain) was recovered during a study of cytomegalovirus exposure and HLA in healthy donors. Study outcomes and limitations: The TCR clusters that emerged in the first cohort tended, a later analysis found, to co-occur in the roughly 110 validation repertoires.

The CDR3 sequence is 14 residues long. Germline V lookup: CDR1 MDHEN, CDR2 SYDVKM. Trimming at V came to 8 bases and at J to 4 bases, leaving 7 bases not matched to a gene. Generated by immunoSEQ multiplex PCR, the TCRdb table keeps only in-frame clones and is missing some. The table lists fewer than 200,000 clones, about 86% of them singletons. A word on this clone: Its antigen is not identified.

The receptor was isolated from a woman under 30 in good health and CMV-seronegative. The rearrangement joins TRBV28 to TRBJ1-4; 7 positions match TRBD1. The specimen sequenced was PBMCs. The CDR3 here is CASGPAGGNEKLFF. The DNA for the CDR3 is TGTGCCAGCGGACCTGCAGGGGGTAATGAAAAACTGTTTTTT. Variable domain in full (rest from reference TRBV28 and TRBJ1-4): DVKVTQSSRYLVKRTGEKVFLECVQDMDHENMFWYRQDPGLGLRLIYFSYDVKMKEKGDIPEGYSVSREKKERFSLILESASTNQTSMYLCASGPAGGNEKLFFGSGTQLSVL.